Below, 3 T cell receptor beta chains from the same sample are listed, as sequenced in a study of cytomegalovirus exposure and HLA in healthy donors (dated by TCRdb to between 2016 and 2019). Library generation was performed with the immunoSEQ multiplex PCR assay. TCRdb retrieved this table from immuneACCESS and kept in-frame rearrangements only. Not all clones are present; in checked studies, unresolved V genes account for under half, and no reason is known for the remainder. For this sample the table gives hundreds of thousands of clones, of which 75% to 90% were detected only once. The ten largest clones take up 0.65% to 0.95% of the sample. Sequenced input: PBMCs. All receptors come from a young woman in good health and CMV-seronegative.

The CDR3 protein is CASTLSGSEPYEQYF. CDR3 nucleotide sequence: TGTGCCAGCACCCTAAGCGGGAGTGAGCCCTACGAGCAGTACTTC. The chain joins TRBV28 to TRBJ2-7, with 8 bases lining up with TRBD2. From germline, CDR1 is MDHEN and CDR2 SYDVKM. The CDR3 loop spans 15 amino acids. Trimming cost V 7 bases and J 2 bases; bases outside gene matches: 10.

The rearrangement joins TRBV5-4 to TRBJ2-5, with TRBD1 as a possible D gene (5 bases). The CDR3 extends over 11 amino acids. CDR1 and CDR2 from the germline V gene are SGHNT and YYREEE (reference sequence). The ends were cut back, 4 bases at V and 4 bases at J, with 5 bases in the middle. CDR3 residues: CASSRGETQYF. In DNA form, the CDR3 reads TGTGCCAGCAGCAGGGGAGAGACCCAGTACTTC.

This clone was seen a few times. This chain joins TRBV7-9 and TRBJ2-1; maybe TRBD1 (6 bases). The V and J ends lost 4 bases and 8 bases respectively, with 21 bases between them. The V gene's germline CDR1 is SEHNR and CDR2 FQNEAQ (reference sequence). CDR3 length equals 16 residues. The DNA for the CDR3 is TGTGCCAGCAGCTCGTCCGGGACACCCGGGTACGATGAGCAGTTCTTC. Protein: CASSSSGTPGYDEQFF. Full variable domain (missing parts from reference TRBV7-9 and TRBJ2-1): DTGVSQNPRHKITKRGQNVTFRCDPISEHNRLYWYRQTLGQGPEFLTYFQNEAQLEKSRLLSDRFSAERPKGSFSTLEIQRTEQGDSAMYLCASSSSGTPGYDEQFFGPGTRLTVL.